Listed here are 3 T cell receptor beta chains from one sample, sequenced in a study of blood T cell repertoires in COVID-19. This table comes from immunoSEQ multiplex PCR, and its TCRdb copy is limited to in-frame clones, with some not included. This sample has 210,000 or so clones, with under 85% found just once. The sequenced material came from peripheral blood. The receptors originated from an elderly woman with COVID-19, enrolled during active disease.

This sequence joins TRBV19 and TRBJ1-1; tentative D call: TRBD1 (6 bases). V lost 2 bases to trimming and J lost 4 bases, with 20 bases between them. The CDR3 runs to 17 residues. Germline V gene sequence: CDR1 LNHDA, CDR2 SQIVND (reference sequence). The CDR3 region is CASSISGTLVLGTEAFF. CDR3 nucleotides: TGTGCCAGTAGTATATCCGGGACATTGGTTCTGGGCACTGAAGCTTTCTTT.

CDR3 coding DNA: TGTGCCAGCTCACCTTCGAACAGTTACACAGATACGCAGTATTTT. Amino acids: CASSPSNSYTDTQYF. The rearrangement joins TRBV18 to TRBJ2-3; D unclear. Germline CDR1 reads KGHSH; CDR2 reads LQKENI. V shed 3 bases and J shed 2 bases, with 12 bases lying between them. The length of the CDR3 is 15 residues.

This sequence joins TRBV5-4 and TRBJ2-2, with a weak D call TRBD2 (6 bases). This CDR3 has 19 residues. Germline CDR1 is SGHNT and CDR2 is YYREEE (reference sequence). V was cut by 1 base and J by 5 bases, with 24 bases left in between. CDR3 sequence: CASSLTWTTSYGPTGELFF. The CDR3, as DNA: TGTGCCAGCAGCTTGACCTGGACTACATCTTACGGACCGACCGGGGAGCTGTTTTTT.